The rows below give T cell receptor beta chains drawn from one sample of a study of lung T cells in sarcoidosis with Löfgren's syndrome. TCRdb redid the calling of the reads with MiXCR, one entry per CDR3 protein. The sample holds 60,000 to 65,000 distinct CDR3 sequences; 21% are singletons and the top ten take approximately 2.1%. The sequenced material came from CD4+ T cells from PBMCs. The receptors stem from a human donor with sarcoidosis (Löfgren's syndrome or another form), or a control subject (not recorded which). Both conserved end residues are part of each CDR3. D genes are given only for firm matches. The size entry is marked missing in some rows and otherwise reads once, few, many or a size class.

v_call,clone_size,j_call,d_call,cdr3_aa,cdr3_nt
TRBV4-1,.,TRBJ2-7,.,CASSQALTGPSSYEQYF,TGCGCCAGCAGCCAAGCTTTAACAGGACCGAGCTCCTACGAGCAGTACTTC
TRBV4-2,many,TRBJ1-2,TRBD1,CASSQDGARGDYGYTF,TGTGCCAGCAGCCAAGATGGCGCCAGGGGGGACTATGGCTACACCTTC
TRBV28,many,TRBJ1-2,TRBD1,CASSLPGGGGYTF,TGTGCCAGCAGTTTACCAGGGGGCGGTGGCTACACCTTC
TRBV14,few,TRBJ2-3,.,CASSQKVARSSTDTQYF,TGTGCCAGCAGCCAAAAGGTAGCGAGATCTAGCACAGATACGCAGTATTTT
TRBV19,many,TRBJ2-3,.,CASSMRGVRASDTQYF,TGTGCCAGTAGTATGAGGGGAGTGAGGGCCTCAGATACGCAGTATTTT
TRBV27,many,TRBJ2-3,.,CASSLSGQTDTQYF,TGTGCCAGCAGTTTATCGGGGCAAACAGATACGCAGTATTTT
TRBV7-2,many,TRBJ2-3,.,CASSSLGGDTQYF,TGTGCCAGCAGCAGTCTGGGAGGAGATACGCAGTATTTT
TRBV20-1,many,TRBJ1-5,.,CSARVGFNQPQHF,TGCAGTGCTAGGGTCGGTTTCAATCAGCCCCAGCATTTT
TRBV4-3,many,TRBJ2-4,.,CASSQGGAAVAKNIQYF,TGCGCCAGCAGCCAGGGGGGAGCGGCTGTAGCCAAAAACATTCAGTACTTC
TRBV2,.,TRBJ1-1,.,CASSEQGWNTEAFF,TGTGCCAGCAGTGAACAGGGGTGGAACACTGAAGCTTTCTTT
TRBV18,many,TRBJ2-4,.,CASSPAGAKNIQYF,TGTGCCAGCTCACCAGCAGGGGCCAAAAACATTCAGTACTTC
TRBV5-6,few,TRBJ2-3,.,CASSARQSSTDTQYF,TGTGCCAGCAGCGCCCGACAGAGTTCCACAGATACGCAGTATTTT
TRBV24-1,.,TRBJ1-1,.,CATSDSRRHTTEAFF,TGTGCCACCAGTGATTCCCGCCGTCATACCACTGAAGCTTTCTTT
TRBV28,many,TRBJ1-1,.,CASSLRGGGVNTEAFF,TGTGCCAGCAGTTTACGGGGGGGAGGGGTCAACACTGAAGCTTTCTTT
TRBV12-3/TRBV12-4,many,TRBJ1-2,.,CASSPQGVYGYTF,TGTGCCAGCAGCCCCCAGGGCGTCTATGGCTACACCTTC
TRBV18,many,TRBJ2-3,.,CASSPSKGDTQYF,TGTGCCAGCTCGCCCTCTAAGGGAGATACGCAGTATTTT
TRBV20-1,many,TRBJ1-6,.,CSAREFQGNNSPLHF,TGCAGTGCTAGAGAGTTTCAAGGGAATAATTCACCCCTCCACTTT
TRBV27,many,TRBJ1-3,TRBD1,CASSSGQDGNTIYF,TGTGCCAGCAGTTCCGGACAGGACGGAAACACCATATATTTT
TRBV28,many,TRBJ1-1,.,CASIQAGTEAFF,TGTGCCAGCATCCAGGCCGGGACTGAAGCTTTCTTT
TRBV24-1,few,TRBJ2-2,.,CATSDPTAPNTGELFF,TGTGCCACCAGTGATCCCACAGCCCCGAACACCGGGGAGCTGTTTTTT
TRBV7-2,few,TRBJ2-4,TRBD2,CASSTRTSAQNIQYF,TGTGCCAGCAGCACCAGGACTAGCGCGCAAAACATTCAGTACTTC
TRBV27,many,TRBJ2-6,TRBD2,CASSLGLAGVYGANVLTF,TGTGCCAGCAGTTTAGGACTAGCGGGAGTATATGGGGCCAACGTCCTGACTTTC
TRBV16,few,TRBJ2-2,.,CASSRQALAGELFF,TGTGCCAGCAGCAGACAGGCTCTCGCCGGGGAGCTGTTTTTT
TRBV11-2,few,TRBJ1-1,.,CASSLPGAIKAFF,TGTGCCAGCAGCTTGCCCGGCGCGATTAAAGCTTTCTTT
TRBV3-1,few,TRBJ2-7,TRBD1,CASSPGQGSYEQYF,TGTGCCAGCAGCCCGGGACAGGGTTCCTACGAGCAGTACTTC
TRBV5-6,.,TRBJ2-7,.,CASRPGLKTEQYF,TGTGCCAGCAGACCGGGACTCAAGACGGAGCAGTACTTC
TRBV19,few,TRBJ2-1,.,CASSMDDYLLPNNEQFF,TGTGCCAGTAGTATGGACGACTATCTACTCCCTAACAATGAGCAGTTCTTC
TRBV6-2/TRBV6-3,.,TRBJ2-7,TRBD2,CASSYSPKPLTSGPEQYF,TGTGCCAGCAGTTACTCGCCAAAACCACTGACTAGCGGGCCTGAGCAGTACTTC
TRBV19,.,TRBJ2-1,TRBD2,CASSIDRVGNTGGRGYEQFF,TGTGCCAGTAGTATAGATAGGGTCGGAAACACGGGAGGGAGAGGGTATGAGCAGTTCTTC
TRBV20-1,many,TRBJ2-7,TRBD2,CSASTSGRIYEQYF,TGCAGTGCATCGACTAGCGGGAGAATTTACGAGCAGTACTTC
TRBV29-1,few,TRBJ1-2,.,CSATRQTGYTF,TGCAGCGCCACTCGACAGACGGGCTACACCTTC
TRBV2,few,TRBJ1-4,.,CASRAETATNEKLFF,TGTGCCAGCAGGGCGGAGACAGCAACTAATGAAAAACTGTTTTTT
TRBV20-1,many,TRBJ1-5,TRBD1,CSARDRDSPNQPQHF,TGCAGTGCTAGAGACCGGGACAGCCCTAATCAGCCCCAGCATTTT
TRBV3-1,many,TRBJ1-5,.,CASSQDRDQPQHF,TGTGCCAGCAGCCAAGATAGGGATCAGCCCCAGCATTTT
TRBV6-2/TRBV6-3,many,TRBJ1-1,TRBD1,CASSYRDRFSEAFF,TGTGCCAGCAGTTACAGGGACAGATTCTCTGAAGCTTTCTTT
TRBV3-1,many,TRBJ2-4,.,CASSQSTGSNIQYF,TGTGCCAGCAGCCAATCTACAGGGTCAAACATTCAGTACTTC
TRBV5-1,few,TRBJ2-5,TRBD2,CASSLFGTSGGYQETQYF,TGCGCCAGCAGCCTATTCGGGACTAGCGGGGGCTACCAAGAGACCCAGTACTTC
TRBV18,few,TRBJ1-5,.,CASSQLSNQPQHF,TGTGCCAGCTCCCAGTTAAGCAATCAGCCCCAGCATTTT
TRBV28,many,TRBJ1-5,.,CASSPLGGGGNQPQHF,TGTGCCAGCAGTCCCTTGGGGGGGGGCGGCAATCAGCCCCAGCATTTT
TRBV29-1,.,TRBJ1-1,.,CSARPPTNTEAFF,TGCAGCGCCCGACCCCCGACGAACACTGAAGCTTTCTTT
TRBV7-3,.,TRBJ1-5,.,CASSSTTGPDTQHF,TGTGCCAGCAGCTCGACTACGGGACCAGATACGCAGCATTTT
TRBV6-2/TRBV6-3,few,TRBJ2-5,TRBD2,CASSRTSGGATETQYF,TGTGCCAGCAGCCGGACTAGCGGGGGGGCAACAGAGACCCAGTACTTC
TRBV28,.,TRBJ1-3,.,CASSSPAYSGNTIYF,TGTGCCAGCAGTTCCCCCGCCTACTCTGGAAACACCATATATTTT
TRBV5-4,once,TRBJ2-7,.,CASSLAISYEQYF,TGTGCCAGCAGCTTGGCAATCTCCTACGAGCAGTACTTC
TRBV7-9,few,TRBJ1-2,.,CASRPSDGRSGYTF,TGTGCCAGCCGCCCCTCCGACGGGCGGTCCGGCTACACCTTC
TRBV3-1,.,TRBJ1-2,.,CASSQDRWGYGYTF,TGTGCCAGCAGCCAAGATCGATGGGGCTATGGCTACACCTTC
TRBV7-2,many,TRBJ2-3,.,CASRPTRGNTDTQYF,TGTGCCAGCAGACCCACTAGGGGAAACACAGATACGCAGTATTTT
TRBV6-6,many,TRBJ1-1,.,CASSYQGPNTEAFF,TGTGCCAGCAGTTACCAGGGTCCGAACACTGAAGCTTTCTTT